Below, one T cell receptor beta chain is given with its context. Its antigen specificity is not known. Qualities for individual bases were not recorded, and no much larger clone is one base off. TCRbeta CDR3 regions were amplified from genomic DNA by means of the immunoSEQ Assay, a bias-controlled multiplex PCR. Per the source publication's procedure: The number of nucleated cells in each sample was estimated by amplification of reference gene primers within the assay. Sequence reads were collapsed and filtered to measure the absolute abundance of every unique TCRbeta CDR3 rearrangement. Productive Simpson clonality was computed per sample as the square root of Simpson's diversity index over productive rearrangements. TCRdb retrieved this table from immuneACCESS and kept in-frame rearrangements only. Not all clones are present; in checked studies, unresolved V genes account for under half, and no reason is known for the remainder. V and J calls and clone size follow that table, whereas D and trimming were derived from the DNA. The table for this sample lists around 220,000 clones; 86% of them were counted only once. Roughly 10% of the sample is in the top ten clones.

This entry comes from a study of blood T cell repertoires in COVID-19 (dated by TCRdb to about 2020). Broadly, across the study: The collaborator samples originated in the United States, Italy and Spain and spanned the acute and convalescent phases of COVID-19. The prospective study material was composed of cDNA or gDNA derived from T cells, B-cell-depleted T cells, or PBMCs. Subjects who had been exposed to COVID-19, were actively infected with it, or had recovered from it provided the deeply sampled blood TCRbeta repertoires that made up the dataset. The repertoires were made available in a free public database intended to serve as a resource for research on the immune response to SARS-CoV-2. The samples were drawn from two sources: the first 160 participants of the ongoing ImmuneRACE study, and 1,000 to 1,500 subjects contributed by 6 global collaborators. A de-identified subject ID, COVID-19 status, age in years and sex were almost always included in the sample metadata. Where available, HLA class I and class II types were taken from metadata supplied by the sample provider and were not determined by assay-based typing. Broad study findings and their caveats: How much clinical and demographic metadata was included differed by source and by participant, and the metadata was provided uncurated.

Looking up the germline V gene yields CDR1 SGHRS and CDR2 YFSETQ. A distance of 16 bases separates the germline ends of V and J, which lose 0 bases and 8 bases respectively. The CDR3, from cysteine to phenylalanine, totals 15 residues. Only the CDR3 DNA is retained, 45 bases long and in frame from the first base. At one collaborating source in Seattle, patients were enrolled during active infection and were followed longitudinally through the course of disease. The collaborating institutions used their own protocols to collect whole blood in K2EDTA tubes. For TCRbeta analysis, collaborator samples were shipped as frozen whole blood, as isolated PBMCs, or as DNA extracted from either sample type.

Source material: peripheral blood. The sequence links TRBV5-1 to TRBJ2-3, with an unclear D gene assignment. This TCR was sampled from a woman between 50 and 59 years old with COVID-19, enrolled during active disease. The bases read TGCGCCAGCAGCTTGGGTTCGACTGGTCTTGGTACGCAGTATTTT. Its translation is CASSLGSTGLGTQYF.